This record concerns one TCR beta chain sequence. Assay used: immunoSEQ multiplex PCR; TCRdb lists only in-frame clones, some missing. The sample consists of tens of thousands of clones, roughly 92% of them appearing once. This specimen belongs to a study of OX40 agonist ivuxolimab in advanced cancers. Germline V lookup: CDR1 SGHRS, CDR2 YFSETQ. The V gene lost 3 bases and the J gene lost 7 bases, with 14 bases spanning the gap. The CDR3 loop spans 14 amino acids. This TCR was recovered from an adult with an advanced solid tumor such as melanoma, head and neck, liver or kidney cancer. The sequencing here drew on CD4+ or CD8+ T cells sorted from blood, taken in a trial of the OX40 agonist ivuxolimab. The chain uses TRBV5-1 and TRBJ2-1, with D possibly being TRBD2 (7 bases). The CDR3 bases are TGCGCCAGCAGCTGGGGGCGGGAGAGGAATGAGCAGTTCTTC. Translated: CASSWGRERNEQFF.